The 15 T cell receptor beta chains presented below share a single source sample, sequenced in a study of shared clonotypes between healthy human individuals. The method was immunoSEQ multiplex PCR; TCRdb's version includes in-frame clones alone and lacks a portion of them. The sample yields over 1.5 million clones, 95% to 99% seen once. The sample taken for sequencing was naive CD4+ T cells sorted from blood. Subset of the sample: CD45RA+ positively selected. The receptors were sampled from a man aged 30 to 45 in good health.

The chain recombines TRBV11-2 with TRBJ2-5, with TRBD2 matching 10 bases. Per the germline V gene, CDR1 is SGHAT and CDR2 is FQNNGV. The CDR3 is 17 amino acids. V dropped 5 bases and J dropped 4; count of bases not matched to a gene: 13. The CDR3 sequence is CASSLQIAGGGGETQYF. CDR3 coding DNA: TGTGCCAGCAGCCTACAAATAGCGGGAGGAGGGGGAGAGACCCAGTACTTC.

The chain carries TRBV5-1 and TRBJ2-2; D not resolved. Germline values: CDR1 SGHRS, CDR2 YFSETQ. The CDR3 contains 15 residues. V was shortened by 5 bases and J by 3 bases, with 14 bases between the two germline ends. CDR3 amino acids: CASSVQLSDTGELFF. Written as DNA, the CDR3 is TGCGCCAGCAGTGTACAGCTATCGGACACCGGGGAGCTGTTTTTT. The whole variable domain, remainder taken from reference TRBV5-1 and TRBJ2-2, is KAGVTQTPRYLIKTRGQQVTLSCSPISGHRSVSWYQQTPGQGLQFLFEYFSETQRNKGNFPGRFSGRQFSNSRSEMNVSTLELGDSALYLCASSVQLSDTGELFFGEGSRLTVL.

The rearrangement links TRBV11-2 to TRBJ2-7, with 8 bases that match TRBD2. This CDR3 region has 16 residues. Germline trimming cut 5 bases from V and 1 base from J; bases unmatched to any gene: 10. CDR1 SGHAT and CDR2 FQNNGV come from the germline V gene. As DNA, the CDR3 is TGTGCCAGCAGCCTCAAGGTTAGCGGGACATCCTACGAGCAGTACTTC. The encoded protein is CASSLKVSGTSYEQYF.

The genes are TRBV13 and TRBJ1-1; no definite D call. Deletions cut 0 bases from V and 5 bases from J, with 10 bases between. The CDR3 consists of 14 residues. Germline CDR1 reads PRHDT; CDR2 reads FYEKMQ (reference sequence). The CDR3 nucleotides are TGTGCCAGCAGCTTAGGCCTAAGTCAAACTGAAGCTTTCTTT. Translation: CASSLGLSQTEAFF.

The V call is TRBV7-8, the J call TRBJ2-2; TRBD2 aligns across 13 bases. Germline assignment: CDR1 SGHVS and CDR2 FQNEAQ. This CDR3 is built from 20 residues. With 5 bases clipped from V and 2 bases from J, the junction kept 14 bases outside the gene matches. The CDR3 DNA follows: TGTGCCAGCAGCGGAAGGGGACTAGCGGGAATATTAGAAAACACCGGGGAGCTGTTTTTT. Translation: CASSGRGLAGILENTGELFF. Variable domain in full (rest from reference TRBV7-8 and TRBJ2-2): GAGVSQSPRYKVAKRGQDVALRCDPISGHVSLFWYQQALGQGPEFLTYFQNEAQLDKSGLPSDRFFAERPEGSVSTLKIQRTQQEDSAVYLCASSGRGLAGILENTGELFFGEGSRLTVL.

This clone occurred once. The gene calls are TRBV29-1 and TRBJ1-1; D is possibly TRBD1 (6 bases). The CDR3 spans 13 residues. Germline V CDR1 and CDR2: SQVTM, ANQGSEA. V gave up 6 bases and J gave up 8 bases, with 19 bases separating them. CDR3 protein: CSVRGQSYPEAFF. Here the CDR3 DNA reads TGCAGCGTCCGGGGGCAGTCTTACCCAGAAGCTTTCTTT.

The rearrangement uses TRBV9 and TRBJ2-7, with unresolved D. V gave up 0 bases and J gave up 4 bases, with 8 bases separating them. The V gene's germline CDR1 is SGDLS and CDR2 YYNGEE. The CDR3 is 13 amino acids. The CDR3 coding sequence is TGTGCCAGCAGCGTAGGAGAATCATACGAGCAGTACTTC. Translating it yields CASSVGESYEQYF.

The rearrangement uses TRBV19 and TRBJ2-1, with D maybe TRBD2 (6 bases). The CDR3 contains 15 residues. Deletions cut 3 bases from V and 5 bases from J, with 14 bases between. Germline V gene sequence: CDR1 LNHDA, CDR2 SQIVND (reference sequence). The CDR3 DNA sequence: TGTGCCAGTAGTATCGGTATAGCGGTAAACAATGAGCAGTTCTTC. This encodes CASSIGIAVNNEQFF.

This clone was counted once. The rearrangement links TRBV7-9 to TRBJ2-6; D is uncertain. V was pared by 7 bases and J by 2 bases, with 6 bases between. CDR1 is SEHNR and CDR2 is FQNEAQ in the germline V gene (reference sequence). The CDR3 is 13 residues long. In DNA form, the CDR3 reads TGTGCCAGCACCCGGGCTGGGGCCAACGTCCTGACTTTC. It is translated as CASTRAGANVLTF. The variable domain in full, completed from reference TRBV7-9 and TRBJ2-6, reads DTGVSQNPRHKITKRGQNVTFRCDPISEHNRLYWYRQTLGQGPEFLTYFQNEAQLEKSRLLSDRFSAERPKGSFSTLEIQRTEQGDSAMYLCASTRAGANVLTFGAGSRLTVL.

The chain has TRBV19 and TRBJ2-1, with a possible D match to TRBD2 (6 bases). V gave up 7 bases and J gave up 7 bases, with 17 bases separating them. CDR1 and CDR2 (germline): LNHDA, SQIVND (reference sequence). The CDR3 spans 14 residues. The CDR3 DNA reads TGTGCCAGTATGCCGGCGGGAAATAGGAATGAGCAGTTCTTC. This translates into CASMPAGNRNEQFF.

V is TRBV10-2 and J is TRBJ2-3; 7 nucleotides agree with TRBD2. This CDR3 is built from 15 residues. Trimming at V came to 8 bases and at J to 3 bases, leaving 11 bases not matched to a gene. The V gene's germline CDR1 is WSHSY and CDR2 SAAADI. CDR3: CASEGPARETDTQYF. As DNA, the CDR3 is TGCGCCAGCGAAGGACCCGCGCGGGAGACAGATACGCAGTATTTT.

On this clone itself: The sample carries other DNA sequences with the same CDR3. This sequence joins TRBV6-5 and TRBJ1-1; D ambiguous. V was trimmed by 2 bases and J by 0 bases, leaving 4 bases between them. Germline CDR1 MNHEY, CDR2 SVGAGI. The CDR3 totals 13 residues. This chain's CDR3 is CASSYRVNTEAFF. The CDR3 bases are TGTGCCAGCAGTTACAGAGTGAACACTGAAGCTTTCTTT.

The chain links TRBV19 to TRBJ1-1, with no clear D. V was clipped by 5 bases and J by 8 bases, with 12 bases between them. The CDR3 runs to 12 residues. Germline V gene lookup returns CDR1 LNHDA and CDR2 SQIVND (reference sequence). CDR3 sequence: CASSPRTEEAFF. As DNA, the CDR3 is TGTGCCAGTAGTCCCCGGACGGAAGAAGCTTTCTTT.

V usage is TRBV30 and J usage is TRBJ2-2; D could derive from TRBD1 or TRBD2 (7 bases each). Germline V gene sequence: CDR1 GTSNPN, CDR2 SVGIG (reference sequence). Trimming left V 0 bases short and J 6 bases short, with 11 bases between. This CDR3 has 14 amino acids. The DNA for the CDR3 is TGTGCCTGGAGTGTACAGGGGAGGGCCGGGGAGCTGTTTTTT. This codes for CAWSVQGRAGELFF.

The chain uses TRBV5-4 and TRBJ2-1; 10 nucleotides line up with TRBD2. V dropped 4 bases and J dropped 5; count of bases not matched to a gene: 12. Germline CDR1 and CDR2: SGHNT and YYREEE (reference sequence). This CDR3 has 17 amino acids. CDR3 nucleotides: TGTGCCAGCAGCCCATCCAGCGGGAGGGCCAGAGACAATGAGCAGTTCTTC. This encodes CASSPSSGRARDNEQFF.